This TCR beta chain was identified in a study of cytomegalovirus exposure and HLA in healthy donors. Study as a whole: Around 180 million T cells yielded 90 million to 130 million unique TCR beta sequences, as an earlier analysis found.

This clone was seen a few times. Antigen specificity is unknown. Overall study results and limits: An analysis that came later showed most CMV-associated TCR beta chains appearing HLA-restricted. In an earlier analysis, most TCR beta V segments were productive about 87% or about 30% of the time. Within the data, a cluster of highly shared sequence variants was likely a sequencing artifact.

The PCR was carried out with 60 Vbeta primers and 13 Jbeta primers. Assay used: immunoSEQ multiplex PCR; TCRdb lists only in-frame clones, some missing. This sample yields some 150,000 clones, of which 9.7% are seen a single time; 1.8% belongs to the top ten. V gave up 5 bases and J gave up 4 bases; unmatched junction bases: 8. Per germline, CDR1 SGHTA and CDR2 FQGTGA. This CDR3 has 14 residues. This clonotype was sampled from a man between 45 and 60 years old in good health and CMV-seronegative. This rearrangement joins TRBV7-3 to TRBJ2-7; 7 bases fit TRBD2. The sequenced sample consisted of PBMCs. The CDR3 protein is CASSLGGTPYEQYF. The CDR3 region has the DNA TGTGCCAGCAGCCTCGGGGGGACTCCTTACGAGCAGTACTTC.